This T cell receptor (beta chain) was identified in a study of T cell clonotyping in hematopoietic cell transplantation. On the study more broadly: Recipients' pretransplant samples followed cytoreduction.

Stated time point: recipient sample about 28 days before transplant, after cytoreduction. Recipient blood drawn about 28 days pretransplant and days 30, 100, 180 after. Concerning this clone itself: Its matching antigen is unknown.

Measured with immunoSEQ multiplex PCR; TCRdb has only the in-frame clones, and not every one. The table includes some 13,000 clones, over 70% detected once. V lost 6 bases to trimming and J lost 5 bases, with 13 bases between them. CDR3 length: 14 residues. The germline V gene has CDR1 SNHLY and CDR2 FYNNEI. Notes on the study in general: After transplant, recipient diversity fell while pathologically expanded clonotypes grew through day 180. At the given depth, recipient repertoires were over 97% de novo clonotypes.

The sequence was collected from a man aged 55 to 70 with acute myeloid leukemia. Some clones in this sample may be carry-over from other donors' samples. The sequenced sample was peripheral blood mononuclear cells, obtained before stem cell transplant. The V call is TRBV2, the J call TRBJ2-2; the D gene is possibly TRBD2 (6 bases). The CDR3 DNA follows: TGTGCCAGCAGCACGGGACTCCAGACCGGGGAGCTGTTTTTT. Its protein is CASSTGLQTGELFF. Complete variable domain (other parts from reference TRBV2 and TRBJ2-2): EPEVTQTPSHQVTQMGQEVILRCVPISNHLYFYWYRQILGQKVEFLVSFYNNEISEKSEIFDDQFSVERPDGSNFTLKIRSTKLEDSAMYFCASSTGLQTGELFFGEGSRLTVL.